Each of the 31 T cell receptor beta chains below was sequenced from the same sample in a study of blood T cell repertoires in COVID-19. TCRdb's table, derived via immunoSEQ multiplex PCR, lists solely in-frame clones and lacks some. The sample holds 55,000 to 80,000 clones, 75% to 90% seen once. The sequenced sample consisted of peripheral blood. These receptors all come from a human donor in a cohort sampled during active COVID-19.

This rearrangement joins TRBV6-5 to TRBJ2-1; TRBD1 aligns across 9 bases. The CDR3 is 16 residues long. Germline V gene data show CDR1 as MNHEY and CDR2 as SVGAGI. With 0 bases clipped from V and 6 bases from J, the junction kept 6 bases outside the gene matches. Here the CDR3 reads CASSYSPLTGGNEQFF. The CDR3, as DNA: TGTGCCAGCAGTTACTCCCCGCTGACAGGGGGCAATGAGCAGTTCTTC.

The chain carries TRBV28 and TRBJ2-5; 10 bases line up with TRBD1. This CDR3 spans 14 amino acids. V lost 3 bases and J lost 5; bases outside the gene matches: 3. The V gene's germline CDR1 is MDHEN and CDR2 SYDVKM. CDR3 region: CASSLTGGWETQYF. The CDR3 nucleotides read TGTGCCAGCAGTTTGACAGGGGGCTGGGAGACCCAGTACTTC.

J is TRBJ2-1 and V is TRBV10-1; tentative D call: TRBD2 (6 bases). V lost 3 bases, J lost 1 base, and 13 bases lay in between. This CDR3 is built from 16 residues. The germline CDR1 and CDR2 sequences are WNHNN and SYGVQD (reference sequence). The CDR3 coding sequence is TGCGCCAGCAGTGATTTAACTAGCCGTTCCTACAATGAGCAGTTCTTC. It codes for CASSDLTSRSYNEQFF.

V usage is TRBV2 and J usage is TRBJ1-3; no reliable D call. Trimming shortened V by 2 bases and J by 1 base, and 9 bases separated the two germline ends. This CDR3 has 15 amino acids. Germline V CDR1 and CDR2: SNHLY, FYNNEI. CDR3 in amino acids: CASSESLTSGNTIYF. CDR3 sequence (DNA): TGTGCCAGCAGTGAATCTCTGACTTCTGGAAACACCATATATTTT.

This clone was seen only a few times. The chain recombines TRBV5-1 with TRBJ2-2, with D perhaps matching TRBD1 (6 bases). Germline-derived CDR1 and CDR2 are SGHRS and YFSETQ. V lost 1 base and J 0 bases, leaving 13 bases between the germline ends. This CDR3 spans 17 amino acids. The CDR3 loop is CASSLLAGTTNTGELFF. The CDR3 region has the DNA TGCGCCAGCAGCTTGTTGGCAGGGACAACGAACACCGGGGAGCTGTTTTTT.

The chain links TRBV11-2 to TRBJ2-2; TRBD2 aligns across 11 bases. Germline trimming cut 4 bases from V and 5 bases from J; bases unmatched to any gene: 3. This CDR3 spans 15 amino acids. Germline V gives CDR1 SGHAT, CDR2 FQNNGV. The CDR3 sequence is CASSYTSGSTGELFF. The CDR3 nucleotides read TGTGCCAGCAGCTATACTAGCGGGAGTACCGGGGAGCTGTTTTTT.

The chain recombines TRBV19 with TRBJ2-2; 9 bases are shared with TRBD2. CDR1 and CDR2 from the germline V gene are LNHDA and SQIVND (reference sequence). This CDR3 has 17 amino acids. V lost 3 bases and J lost 4; bases outside the gene matches: 9. The CDR3 reads CASSMPSGGRSTGELFF. The DNA of the CDR3 is TGTGCCAGTAGTATGCCCAGCGGGGGGAGATCCACCGGGGAGCTGTTTTTT.

This sequence joins TRBV6-6 and TRBJ2-7, with D unclear. V lost 6 bases and J lost 0, with 12 bases in between. The CDR3 consists of 14 residues. CDR1 and CDR2 from the germline V gene are MNHNY and SVGAGI (reference sequence). The CDR3 DNA reads as TGTGCCAGCAGGGCCCAGCGCCCCTCCTACGAGCAGTACTTC. This gives the protein CASRAQRPSYEQYF.

This chain joins TRBV29-1 and TRBJ2-5, with 10 bases identical to TRBD2. The CDR3 covers 14 residues. V lost 6 bases to trimming and J lost 5 bases; unmatched junction nucleotides: 9. Germline CDR1 reads SQVTM; CDR2 reads ANQGSEA. CDR3 residues: CSVDLISGRETQYF. In nucleotides, the CDR3 is TGCAGCGTCGACCTAATTAGCGGGAGGGAGACCCAGTACTTC.

The V call is TRBV5-1, the J call TRBJ2-3; no reliable D call. The V and J ends lost 7 bases and 14 bases respectively, with 8 bases between them. Germline CDR1 SGHRS, CDR2 YFSETQ. The length of the CDR3 is 8 residues. The CDR3 here is CASRVGYF. The CDR3 DNA sequence: TGCGCCAGCCGGGTGGGGTATTTT.

The J gene is TRBJ1-1, the V gene TRBV7-9; D is possibly TRBD1 (5 bases). The CDR3 spans 14 residues. The germline V and J ends were trimmed by 1 base and 2 bases, with 8 bases remaining between them. Looked up from germline, CDR1 is SEHNR and CDR2 is FQNEAQ (reference sequence). Written as DNA, the CDR3 is TGTGCCAGCAGCTTAGAAGGGACTAACACTGAAGCTTTCTTT. Encoded protein: CASSLEGTNTEAFF.

The V gene is TRBV5-6, the J gene TRBJ2-5, with TRBD2 identical over 7 bases. Germline V gene sequence: CDR1 SGHDT, CDR2 YYEEEE. This CDR3 comprises 15 residues. V shed 5 bases and J 4 bases; nucleotides not matched to a gene: 11. CDR3 in amino acids: CASSSTGTTAETQYF. The CDR3 region has the DNA TGTGCCAGCAGTTCTACCGGGACTACCGCAGAGACCCAGTACTTC. The full variable domain, rest sourced from reference TRBV5-6 and TRBJ2-5, is DAGVTQSPTHLIKTRGQQVTLRCSPKSGHDTVSWYQQALGQGPQFIFQYYEEEERQRGNFPDRFSGHQFPNYSSELNVNALLLGDSALYLCASSSTGTTAETQYFGPGTRLLVL.

The chain recombines TRBV5-5 with TRBJ1-2; 9 positions match TRBD1. In germline, CDR1 is SGHKS, CDR2 YYEKEE (reference sequence). The CDR3 has 15 residues. Trimming cost V 3 bases and J 0 bases; bases outside gene matches: 3. CDR3 in DNA: TGTGCCAGCAGCTCCCGGGACAGGGCTAACTATGGCTACACCTTC. Translating gives CASSSRDRANYGYTF.

This rearrangement joins TRBV6-2 or TRBV6-3 to TRBJ2-7; D is perhaps TRBD2 (6 bases). CDR1 and CDR2 (germline): MNHEY, SVGEGT. Trimming removed 5 bases at V and 4 bases at J, with 24 bases between. This CDR3 has 17 amino acids. The CDR3 loop reads CASSVPAGLVLRYEQYF. The CDR3, as DNA: TGTGCCAGCAGTGTTCCTGCGGGACTGGTTTTGAGGTACGAGCAGTACTTC.

This chain connects TRBV24-1 to TRBJ2-3; D not resolved. The CDR3 has 13 amino acids. Germline V CDR1 and CDR2: KGHDR, SFDVKD. Trimming took off 0 bases at V and 6 bases at J, with 6 bases between the two ends. The CDR3 region has the DNA TGTGCCACCAGTGATTTGCCCGGGGATACGCAGTATTTT. Its protein product is CATSDLPGDTQYF.

The V and J genes are TRBV30 and TRBJ2-1; D not certain. This CDR3 spans 12 amino acids. V lost 1 base to trimming and J lost 5 bases, with 6 bases between them. Germline V gene data show CDR1 as GTSNPN and CDR2 as SVGIG (reference sequence). The CDR3 loop reads CAWSGGHNEQFF. DNA of the CDR3: TGTGCCTGGAGTGGAGGCCACAATGAGCAGTTCTTC.

V gene TRBV6-5 combines with J gene TRBJ1-1; 7 nucleotides line up with TRBD1. The CDR3 extends over 16 amino acids. Germline lookup yields CDR1 MNHEY and CDR2 SVGAGI. The V and J ends lost 2 bases and 11 bases, in that order; junction bases with no gene match: 17. The CDR3 is CASSYTLVQGVEGAFF. The CDR3, as DNA: TGTGCCAGCAGTTACACACTTGTTCAGGGGGTTGAGGGGGCTTTCTTT.

The chain couples TRBV30 to TRBJ2-7; the match to TRBD2 covers 9 bases. Germline V gene data show CDR1 as GTSNPN and CDR2 as SVGIG (reference sequence). CDR3 size: 11 residues. The CDR3 protein is CAGGRVGEQYF. The CDR3 coding sequence is TGTGCTGGCGGGAGGGTAGGTGAGCAGTACTTC.

J is TRBJ1-2 and V is TRBV28; D is unresolved. The CDR3 contains 12 residues. Germline CDR1 MDHEN, CDR2 SYDVKM. V was shortened by 3 bases and J by 5 bases, with 7 bases between the two germline ends. The CDR3 is CASSFREYGYTF. The CDR3 DNA reads TGTGCCAGCAGTTTTAGGGAGTATGGCTACACCTTC.

This clone is a singleton in its sample. V usage is TRBV11-2 and J usage is TRBJ1-3; TRBD1 might be the D (5 bases). The CDR3 covers 11 residues. V lost 11 bases and J lost 4, with 9 bases in between. CDR1 and CDR2 from the germline V gene are SGHAT and FQNNGV. The CDR3: CASGAGNTIYF. In DNA, the CDR3 is TGTGCCTCTGGGGCGGGAAACACCATATATTTT.

With regard to this clone: The junction shows a germline mismatch at one end, possibly a read error. The chain combines TRBV3-1 (or the pseudogene TRBV3-2) with TRBJ1-4, with D maybe TRBD1 (5 bases). Germline V CDR1 and CDR2: LGHDT, YNNKEL (reference sequence). The CDR3 loop spans 13 amino acids. In DNA form, the CDR3 reads TGTGCCGGCAGCCAGGGAGGGAATGAAAAACTGTTTTTT. Translated: CAGSQGGNEKLFF.

The rearrangement uses TRBV6-5 and TRBJ2-5, with 10 bases fitting TRBD2. The germline gives CDR1 MNHEY, CDR2 SVGAGI. The V segment lost 2 bases and the J segment 4 bases; nucleotides outside the gene matches: 7. CDR3 length: 16 amino acids. This chain's CDR3 is CASSYVSGGGRETQYF. The CDR3 DNA is TGTGCCAGCAGTTACGTGAGCGGGGGGGGTCGAGAGACCCAGTACTTC.

V and J are TRBV6-5 and TRBJ1-3, with D perhaps matching TRBD1 (6 bases). The CDR3 is made up of 13 amino acids. The V gene's germline CDR1 is MNHEY and CDR2 SVGAGI. V lost 11 bases and J 3 bases, leaving 14 bases between the germline ends. CDR3 region: CAARGSSGNTIYF. The CDR3 nucleotides read TGTGCCGCCAGGGGCAGCAGTGGAAACACCATATATTTT.

The chain carries TRBV28 and TRBJ1-5, with 7 positions matching TRBD1. CDR1 MDHEN and CDR2 SYDVKM come from the germline V gene. The CDR3 length is 14 residues. J was trimmed by 2 bases and V by 6 bases; bases with no gene match: 4. In nucleotides, the CDR3 is TGTGCCAGCAGCCTCACAGGGGGCAATCAGCCCCAGCATTTT. Protein sequence: CASSLTGGNQPQHF. The whole variable domain, filled in from reference TRBV28 and TRBJ1-5, reads DVKVTQSSRYLVKRTGEKVFLECVQDMDHENMFWYRQDPGLGLRLIYFSYDVKMKEKGDIPEGYSVSREKKERFSLILESASTNQTSMYLCASSLTGGNQPQHFGDGTRLSIL.

This clone has only one observation. V usage is TRBV24-1 and J usage is TRBJ2-1, with D possibly matching TRBD1 (6 bases). The V gene lost 7 bases and the J gene lost 0 bases, with 12 bases spanning the gap. CDR3 size: 15 residues. CDR1 is KGHDR and CDR2 is SFDVKD in the germline V gene. In nucleotides, the CDR3 is TGTGCCACCAGGGAAGGGGGTAGCTCCTACAATGAGCAGTTCTTC. Translating it yields CATREGGSSYNEQFF.

The V call is TRBV7-3, the J call TRBJ2-1; D is unclear. V was pared by 5 bases and J by 8 bases, with 13 bases between. The CDR3 has 13 residues. CDR1 SGHTA and CDR2 FQGTGA come from the germline V gene. The CDR3 DNA is TGTGCCAGCAGCCGAACGGTTACCGATGAGCAGTTCTTC. Its protein product is CASSRTVTDEQFF. Looking up the rest from reference TRBV7-3 and TRBJ2-1 gives the full variable domain: GAGVSQTPSNKVTEKGKYVELRCDPISGHTALYWYRQSLGQGPEFLIYFQGTGAADDSGLPNDRFFAVRPEGSVSTLKIQRTERGDSAVYLCASSRTVTDEQFFGPGTRLTVL.

The chain couples TRBV7-8 to TRBJ2-2; D gene unclear. Trimming shortened V by 1 base and J by 1 base, and 10 bases separated the two germline ends. CDR1 and CDR2 (germline): SGHVS, FQNEAQ. There are 16 residues in the CDR3. DNA for the CDR3: TGTGCCAGCAGCTTAGGAGGCCGAATGAACACCGGGGAGCTGTTTTTT. As protein: CASSLGGRMNTGELFF.

The chain couples TRBV28 to TRBJ1-5, with a weak D call TRBD1 (5 bases). The CDR3 covers 18 residues. Looked up from germline, CDR1 is MDHEN and CDR2 is SYDVKM. Trimming pared 7 bases from V and 3 bases from J, leaving 25 bases between. CDR3 in DNA: TGTGCCAGCACACAAGCCGTCCGTTTACTGGGGCCCAATCAGCCCCAGCATTTT. Protein: CASTQAVRLLGPNQPQHF.

V and J are TRBV28 and TRBJ1-5; D gene ambiguous. CDR1 is MDHEN, CDR2 SYDVKM, per germline. Trimming took 6 bases from V and 5 from J, leaving 11 bases between them. The CDR3 is 13 residues long. For the CDR3, the DNA is TGTGCCAGCAGAGGAGGGTTGGATCAGCCCCAGCATTTT. It is translated as CASRGGLDQPQHF.

The rearrangement links TRBV28 to TRBJ1-1, with D perhaps TRBD1 (5 bases). Between the trimmed V and J ends, which lost 9 bases and 9 bases, there was a span of 14 bases. From germline, CDR1 is MDHEN and CDR2 SYDVKM. The CDR3 runs 11 residues. CDR3 residues: CASQGRAQAFF. In nucleotides, the CDR3 is TGTGCCAGTCAGGGAAGGGCCCAAGCTTTCTTT.

The V gene is TRBV9, the J gene TRBJ2-3; possibly TRBD1 for D (6 bases). The CDR3 totals 14 residues. V was shortened by 0 bases and J by 1 base, with 6 bases between the two germline ends. Per germline, CDR1 SGDLS and CDR2 YYNGEE. CDR3 nucleotides: TGTGCCAGCAGCGTAGAGGGGGGCACAGATACGCAGTATTTT. Translated, it gives CASSVEGGTDTQYF. Full variable domain (outside the CDR3, taken from reference TRBV9 and TRBJ2-3): DSGVTQTPKHLITATGQRVTLRCSPRSGDLSVYWYQQSLDQGLQFLIQYYNGEERAKGNILERFSAQQFPDLHSELNLSSLELGDSALYFCASSVEGGTDTQYFGPGTRLTVL.